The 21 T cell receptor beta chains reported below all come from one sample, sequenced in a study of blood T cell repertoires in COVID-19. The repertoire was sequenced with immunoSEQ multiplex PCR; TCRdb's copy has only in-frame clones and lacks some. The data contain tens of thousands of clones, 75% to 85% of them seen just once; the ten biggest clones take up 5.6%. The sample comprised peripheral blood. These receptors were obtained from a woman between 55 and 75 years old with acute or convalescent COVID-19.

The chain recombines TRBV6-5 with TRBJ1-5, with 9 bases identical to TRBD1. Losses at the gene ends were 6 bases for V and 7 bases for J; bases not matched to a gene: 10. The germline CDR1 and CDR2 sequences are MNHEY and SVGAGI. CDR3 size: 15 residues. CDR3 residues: CASSPTGGKRQPQHF. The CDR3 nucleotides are TGTGCCAGCAGCCCGACAGGGGGGAAGAGACAGCCCCAGCATTTT.

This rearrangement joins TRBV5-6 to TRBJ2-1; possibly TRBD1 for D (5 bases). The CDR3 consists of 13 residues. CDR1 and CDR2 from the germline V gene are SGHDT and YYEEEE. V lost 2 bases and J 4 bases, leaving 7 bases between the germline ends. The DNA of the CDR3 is TGTGCCAGCAGCTTTAGACAGTACAATGAGCAGTTCTTC. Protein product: CASSFRQYNEQFF.

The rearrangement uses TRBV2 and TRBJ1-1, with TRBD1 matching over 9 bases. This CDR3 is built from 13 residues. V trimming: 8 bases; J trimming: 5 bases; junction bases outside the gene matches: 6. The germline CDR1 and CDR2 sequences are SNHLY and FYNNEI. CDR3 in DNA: TGTGCCAGCCTGGGACAGGGAGGTACTGAAGCTTTCTTT. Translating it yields CASLGQGGTEAFF.

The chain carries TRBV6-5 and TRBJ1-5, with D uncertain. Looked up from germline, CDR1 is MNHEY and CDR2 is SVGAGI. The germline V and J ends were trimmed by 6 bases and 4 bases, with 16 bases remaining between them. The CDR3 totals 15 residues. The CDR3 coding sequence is TGTGCCAGCAGGGATCCATCGTCGCGGAATCAGCCCCAGCATTTT. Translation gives CASRDPSSRNQPQHF.

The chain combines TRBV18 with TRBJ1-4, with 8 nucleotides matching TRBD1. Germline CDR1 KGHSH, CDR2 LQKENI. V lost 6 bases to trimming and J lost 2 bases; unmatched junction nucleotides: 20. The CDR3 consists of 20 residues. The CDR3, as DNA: TGTGCCAGCTCTTCCCATCAACCCGGGACAGGTTGGGGGACTAATGAAAAACTGTTTTTT. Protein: CASSSHQPGTGWGTNEKLFF.

The chain's CDR3 is CASSLLTDNQYF. CDR3 coding DNA: TGTGCCAGCAGCTTGTTGACAGACAATCAGTATTTT. The chain links TRBV5-6 to TRBJ2-3; a weak D match, TRBD1 (5 bases). Trimming left V 1 base short and J 12 bases short, with 12 bases between. The CDR3 loop spans 12 amino acids. The germline V gene has CDR1 SGHDT and CDR2 YYEEEE.

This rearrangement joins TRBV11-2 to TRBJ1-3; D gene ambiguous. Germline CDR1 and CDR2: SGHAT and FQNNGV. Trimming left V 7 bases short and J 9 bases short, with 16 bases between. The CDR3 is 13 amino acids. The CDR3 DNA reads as TGTGCCAGCACCATTCAGGTCGTCGGCACCATATATTTT. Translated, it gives CASTIQVVGTIYF. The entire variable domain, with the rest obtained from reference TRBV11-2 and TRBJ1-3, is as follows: EAGVAQSPRYKIIEKRQSVAFWCNPISGHATLYWYQQILGQGPKLLIQFQNNGVVDDSQLPKDRFSAERLKGVDSTLKIQPAKLEDSAVYLCASTIQVVGTIYFGEGSWLTVV.

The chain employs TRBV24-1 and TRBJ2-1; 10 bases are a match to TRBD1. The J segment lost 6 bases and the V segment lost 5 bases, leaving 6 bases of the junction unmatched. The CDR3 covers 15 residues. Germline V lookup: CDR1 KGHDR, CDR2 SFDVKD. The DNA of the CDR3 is TGTGCCACCAGTGGGGACAGGGGAAGGAGCAATGAGCAGTTCTTC. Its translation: CATSGDRGRSNEQFF.

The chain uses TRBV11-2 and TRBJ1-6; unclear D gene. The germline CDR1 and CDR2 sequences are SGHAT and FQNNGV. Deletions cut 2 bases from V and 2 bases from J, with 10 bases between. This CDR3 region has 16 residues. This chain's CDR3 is CASSLSSTAYNSPLHF. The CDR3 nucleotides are TGTGCCAGCAGCTTAAGCTCAACAGCCTATAATTCACCCCTCCACTTT.

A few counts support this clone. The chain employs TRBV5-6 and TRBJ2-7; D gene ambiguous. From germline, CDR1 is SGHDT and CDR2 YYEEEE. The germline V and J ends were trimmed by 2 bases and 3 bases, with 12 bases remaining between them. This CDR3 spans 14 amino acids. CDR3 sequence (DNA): TGTGCCAGCAGCTTAGCGCCGAACGTCTACGAGCAGTACTTC. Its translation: CASSLAPNVYEQYF.

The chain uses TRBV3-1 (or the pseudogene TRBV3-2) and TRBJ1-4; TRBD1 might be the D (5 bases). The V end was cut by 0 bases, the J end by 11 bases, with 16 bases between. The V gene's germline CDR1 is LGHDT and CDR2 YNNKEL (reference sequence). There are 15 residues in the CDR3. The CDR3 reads CASSQEWVGGTKLFF. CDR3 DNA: TGTGCCAGCAGCCAAGAATGGGTCGGGGGGACGAAACTGTTTTTT.

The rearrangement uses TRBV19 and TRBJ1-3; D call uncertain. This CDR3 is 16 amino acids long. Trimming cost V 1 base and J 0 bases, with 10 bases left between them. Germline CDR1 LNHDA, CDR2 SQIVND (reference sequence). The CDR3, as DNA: TGTGCCAGTAGTATAGTCGACACCTACTCTGGAAACACCATATATTTT. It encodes CASSIVDTYSGNTIYF.

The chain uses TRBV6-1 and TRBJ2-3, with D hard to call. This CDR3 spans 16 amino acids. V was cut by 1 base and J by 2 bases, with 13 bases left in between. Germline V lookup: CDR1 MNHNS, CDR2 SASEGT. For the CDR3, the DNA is TGTGCCAGCAGTGAAGGAGGCACTACTTTCACAGATACGCAGTATTTT. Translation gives CASSEGGTTFTDTQYF.

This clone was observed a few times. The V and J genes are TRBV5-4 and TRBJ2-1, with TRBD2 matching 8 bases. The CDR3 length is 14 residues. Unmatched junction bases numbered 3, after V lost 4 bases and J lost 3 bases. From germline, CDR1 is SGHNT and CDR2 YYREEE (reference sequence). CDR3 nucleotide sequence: TGTGCCAGCAGCCCGGGAGGGGACTACAATGAGCAGTTCTTC. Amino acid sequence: CASSPGGDYNEQFF.

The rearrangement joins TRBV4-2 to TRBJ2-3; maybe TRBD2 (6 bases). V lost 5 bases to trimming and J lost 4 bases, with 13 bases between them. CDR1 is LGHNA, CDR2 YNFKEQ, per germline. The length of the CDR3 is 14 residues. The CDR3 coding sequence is TGTGCCAGCAGCTCCCGGGGGTCTCCAGATACGCAGTATTTT. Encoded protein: CASSSRGSPDTQYF.

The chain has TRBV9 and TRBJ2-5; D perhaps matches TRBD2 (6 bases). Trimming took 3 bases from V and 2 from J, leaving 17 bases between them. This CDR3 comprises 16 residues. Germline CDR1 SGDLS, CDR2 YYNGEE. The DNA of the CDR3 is TGTGCCAGCAGCGCCTATTTAGCGGAGGGGCAAGAGACCCAGTACTTC. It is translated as CASSAYLAEGQETQYF.

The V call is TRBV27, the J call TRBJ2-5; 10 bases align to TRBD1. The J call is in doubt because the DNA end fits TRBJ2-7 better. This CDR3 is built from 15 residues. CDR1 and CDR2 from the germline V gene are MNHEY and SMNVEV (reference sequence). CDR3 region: CASSSPGQGSDEQYF. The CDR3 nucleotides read TGTGCCAGCAGTTCACCGGGACAGGGGTCTGACGAGCAGTACTTC.

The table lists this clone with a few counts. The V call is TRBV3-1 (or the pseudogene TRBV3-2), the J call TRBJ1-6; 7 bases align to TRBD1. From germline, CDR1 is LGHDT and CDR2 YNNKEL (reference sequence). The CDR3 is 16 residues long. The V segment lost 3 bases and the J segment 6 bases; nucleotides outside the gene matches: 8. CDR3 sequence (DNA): TGTGCCAGCAGCCACCCCAAACAGGGGAGTAATTCACCCCTCCACTTT. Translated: CASSHPKQGSNSPLHF.

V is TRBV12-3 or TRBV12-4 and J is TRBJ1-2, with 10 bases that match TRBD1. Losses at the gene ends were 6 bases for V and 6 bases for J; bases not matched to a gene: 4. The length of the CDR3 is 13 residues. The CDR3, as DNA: TGTGCCAGCAGCCAGGACAGGGGGGATGGCTACACCTTC. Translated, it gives CASSQDRGDGYTF.

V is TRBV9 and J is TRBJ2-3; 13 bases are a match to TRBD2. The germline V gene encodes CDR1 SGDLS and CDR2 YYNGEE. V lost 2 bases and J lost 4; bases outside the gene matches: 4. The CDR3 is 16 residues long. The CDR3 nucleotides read TGTGCCAGCAGCGTTACTAGCGGGGGGGCCCCAGATACGCAGTATTTT. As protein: CASSVTSGGAPDTQYF.

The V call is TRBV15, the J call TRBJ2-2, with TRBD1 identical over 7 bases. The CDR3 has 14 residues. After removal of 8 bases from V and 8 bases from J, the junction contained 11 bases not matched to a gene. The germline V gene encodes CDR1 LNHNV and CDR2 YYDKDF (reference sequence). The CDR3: CATRRRGTTGELFF. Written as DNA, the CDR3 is TGTGCCACCCGACGCAGGGGGACCACAGGGGAGCTGTTTTTT.